Listed below are T cell receptor beta chains from one sample, sequenced in a study of neurological immune-mediated disorders. TCRdb re-analysed the 5' RACE reads in MiXCR, keeping a single row per CDR3 protein. The sample lists some 54,000 distinct CDR3 sequences; about 10% were seen once. The sample comprised PBMCs. These receptors originate from a male donor with HTLV-1-associated myelopathy (HAM/TSP). Both conserved end residues are part of each CDR3. A D gene is named only where the DNA matches it firmly. Where a row states a size, it is once, few, many or the class of an expanded clone; other rows omit it.

v_call	d_call	j_call	clone_size	cdr3_aa	cdr3_nt
TRBV6-6	TRBD1	TRBJ2-1	many	CAGGQGAYNEQFF	TGTGCCGGTGGACAGGGTGCCTACAATGAGCAGTTCTTC
TRBV24-1	TRBD2	TRBJ2-1	many	CATGMTSGAYNEQFF	TGTGCCACCGGGATGACTAGCGGGGCCTACAATGAGCAGTTCTTC
TRBV12-3/TRBV12-4	.	TRBJ1-2	many	CASSSRLGGHGYTF	TGTGCCAGCAGTTCCCGACTAGGCGGACATGGCTACACCTTC
TRBV30	.	TRBJ2-2	many	CAWSDTGELFF	TGTGCCTGGAGCGACACCGGGGAGCTGTTTTTT
TRBV9	TRBD1	TRBJ2-1	many	CASSSRTGTSYNEQFF	TGTGCCAGCAGCTCGAGGACAGGGACCTCCTACAATGAGCAGTTCTTC
TRBV15	TRBD1	TRBJ2-3	many	CATSRVTGTGGTDTQYF	TGTGCCACCAGCAGAGTCACCGGGACAGGGGGGACAGATACGCAGTATTTT
TRBV5-1	.	TRBJ1-5	many	CASSPDPNQPQHF	TGCGCCAGCAGTCCTGACCCAAATCAGCCCCAGCATTTT
TRBV7-2	.	TRBJ1-3	many	CASSLSISGNTIYF	TGTGCCAGCAGCTTGAGTATATCTGGAAACACCATATATTTT
TRBV5-6	.	TRBJ1-5	many	CASSSGPLVVQPQHF	TGTGCCAGCAGCTCGGGACCGTTAGTCGTACAGCCCCAGCATTTT
TRBV10-3	.	TRBJ2-2	many	CAISDSGGVNTGELFF	TGTGCCATCAGTGATTCTGGTGGGGTCAACACCGGGGAGCTGTTTTTT
TRBV6-1	TRBD2	TRBJ2-1	.	CASSAGTSGNEQFF	TGTGCCAGCAGTGCCGGGACTAGCGGGAATGAGCAGTTCTTC
TRBV5-6	.	TRBJ2-1	many	CASRLGQQQFF	TGTGCCAGCAGGCTGGGGCAGCAGCAGTTCTTC
TRBV29-1	.	TRBJ2-1	many	CSVELVQDRFPGDEQFF	TGCAGCGTTGAATTAGTGCAGGACAGATTCCCGGGGGATGAGCAGTTCTTC
TRBV15	.	TRBJ1-1	.	CATSTSGYTEAFF	TGTGCCACCAGCACCAGTGGGTACACTGAAGCTTTCTTT
TRBV5-1	.	TRBJ1-4	many	CASSFGGHQEKLFF	TGCGCCAGCAGCTTTGGGGGTCACCAGGAAAAACTGTTTTTT
TRBV20-1	TRBD2	TRBJ2-7	many	CSARVGGRKAGGPYEQYF	TGCAGTGCTAGAGTGGGGGGGCGCAAAGCGGGGGGACCCTACGAGCAGTACTTC
TRBV14	.	TRBJ2-5	many	CASSEWRDLQETQYF	TGTGCCAGCTCGGAGTGGAGGGACCTTCAAGAGACCCAGTACTTC
TRBV7-9	.	TRBJ2-3	many	CASSFLMAGPTDTQYF	TGTGCCAGCAGCTTTCTAATGGCAGGCCCGACAGATACGCAGTATTTT
TRBV5-1	TRBD1	TRBJ1-1	many	CASSLVPGGGEAFF	TGCGCCAGCAGCTTGGTTCCAGGGGGCGGTGAAGCTTTCTTT
TRBV20-1	.	TRBJ2-2	many	CSARSFQAWDTGELFF	TGCAGTGCTAGATCGTTTCAGGCTTGGGACACCGGGGAGCTGTTTTTT
TRBV7-6	TRBD1	TRBJ1-5	many	CASSLLGTGNQPQHF	TGTGCCAGCAGCTTACTTGGGACAGGGAATCAGCCCCAGCATTTT
TRBV20-1	.	TRBJ2-5	many	CSARFGETQYF	TGCAGTGCTAGATTCGGAGAGACCCAGTACTTC
TRBV20-1	.	TRBJ1-1	many	CSAPENTEAFF	TGCAGTGCACCCGAGAACACTGAAGCTTTCTTT
TRBV20-1	TRBD1	TRBJ1-1	.	CSATSQGGVTEAFF	TGCAGTGCTACAAGCCAGGGGGGAGTCACTGAAGCTTTCTTT
TRBV5-1	.	TRBJ1-6	many	CASSYSGSSYNSPLHF	TGCGCCAGCAGCTATTCAGGGAGCTCCTATAATTCACCCCTCCACTTT
TRBV12-3/TRBV12-4	.	TRBJ2-2	many	CASSGRLGTGELFF	TGTGCCAGCAGTGGGAGGCTGGGCACCGGGGAGCTGTTTTTT
TRBV5-6	.	TRBJ2-3	many	CASSLDGRGTDTQYF	TGTGCCAGCAGCTTGGACGGCCGAGGGACAGATACGCAGTATTTT
TRBV2	.	TRBJ1-2	many	CASGDRGRGGYTF	TGTGCCAGCGGGGACCGAGGCCGCGGTGGCTACACCTTC
TRBV5-1	TRBD1	TRBJ1-4	many	CASSMQGVLNEKLFF	TGCGCCAGCAGCATGCAGGGGGTCCTAAATGAAAAACTGTTTTTT
TRBV15	.	TRBJ1-1	many	CATSGLAVAREAFF	TGTGCCACCAGCGGTTTGGCGGTGGCACGTGAAGCTTTCTTT
TRBV20-1	.	TRBJ2-5	.	CSAKWAEGPSETQYF	TGCAGTGCCAAATGGGCGGAGGGTCCCTCAGAGACCCAGTACTTC
TRBV18	.	TRBJ1-5	many	CASSPQGGQPQHF	TGTGCCAGCTCACCACAGGGAGGCCAGCCCCAGCATTTT
TRBV20-1	TRBD1	TRBJ1-2	many	CSAIVSQGAWGYTF	TGCAGTGCTATAGTCTCACAGGGGGCTTGGGGCTACACCTTC
TRBV20-1	TRBD2	TRBJ2-1	many	CSARPGLAVQFF	TGCAGTGCTCGGCCCGGACTAGCGGTACAGTTCTTC
TRBV5-1	.	TRBJ1-3	many	CASSPGTGNTIYF	TGCGCCAGCAGCCCTGGGACAGGAAACACCATATATTTT
TRBV5-1	TRBD1	TRBJ2-6	.	CASTGQGFSGANVLTF	TGCGCCAGCACGGGACAGGGCTTCTCTGGGGCCAACGTCCTGACTTTC
TRBV25-1	.	TRBJ1-2	many	CASTKQGSYGYTF	TGTGCCAGCACCAAACAGGGCAGCTATGGCTACACCTTC
TRBV14	.	TRBJ2-7	many	CASSPWAVTYEQYF	TGTGCCAGCAGCCCCTGGGCGGTTACCTACGAGCAGTACTTC
TRBV4-1	.	TRBJ1-1	few	CASSQPKGGFTEAFF	TGCGCCAGCAGCCAACCCAAGGGGGGGTTCACTGAAGCTTTCTTT
TRBV18	.	TRBJ1-5	many	CASSPPDGSNQPQHF	TGTGCCAGCTCACCACCGGACGGCTCAAATCAGCCCCAGCATTTT
TRBV7-2	.	TRBJ1-6	many	CASSFRQPNSPLHF	TGTGCCAGCAGCTTCAGACAGCCCAATTCACCCCTCCACTTT
TRBV4-3	.	TRBJ2-5	many	CASSRMGGGETQYF	TGCGCCAGCAGCCGTATGGGGGGGGGCGAGACCCAGTACTTC
TRBV20-1	.	TRBJ2-7	many	CSARDLRGNDEQYF	TGCAGTGCTAGAGATCTGAGGGGCAACGACGAGCAGTACTTC
TRBV20-1	TRBD2	TRBJ2-3	many	CSARETPGQRGSSTDTQYF	TGCAGTGCTAGAGAGACCCCCGGTCAGCGGGGCTCTAGCACAGATACGCAGTATTTT
TRBV7-9	.	TRBJ2-7	many	CASSLFLYEQYF	TGTGCCAGCAGCTTATTCCTGTACGAGCAGTACTTC
TRBV3-1	.	TRBJ2-2	many	CASSQVRITGELFF	TGTGCCAGCAGCCAGGTCAGGATCACCGGGGAGCTGTTTTTT
TRBV5-1	TRBD1	TRBJ1-2	many	CASSLDTTGGVYGYTF	TGCGCCAGCAGCTTGGATACGACAGGGGGCGTGTATGGCTACACCTTC
TRBV29-1	.	TRBJ1-2	many	CTYKPPGTDYGYTF	TGCACCTACAAGCCTCCAGGGACGGATTATGGCTACACCTTC
TRBV6-5	TRBD1	TRBJ1-2	many	CASSPPEGAVDYGYTF	TGTGCCAGCAGCCCCCCGGAGGGGGCGGTCGACTATGGCTACACCTTC
TRBV20-1	TRBD2	TRBJ2-5	many	CSAHSGGAGETQYF	TGCAGTGCTCATAGCGGGGGGGCCGGGGAGACCCAGTACTTC